This T cell receptor (beta chain) is from a study of cytomegalovirus exposure and HLA in healthy donors. The V segment lost 5 bases and the J segment 2 bases; nucleotides outside the gene matches: 8. Per the germline V gene, CDR1 is MDHEN and CDR2 is SYDVKM. This CDR3 has 17 amino acids. The PCR employed 60 Vbeta primers together with 13 Jbeta primers. The data were produced by immunoSEQ multiplex PCR, yet TCRdb's version contains in-frame clones alone and is incomplete. This table has 150,000 to 200,000 clones, roughly 74% appearing once. The sample was PBMCs. The origin of this receptor is a woman aged 35 to 49 in good health and CMV-seropositive. The gene calls are TRBV28 and TRBJ1-5; 11 bases align to TRBD1. CDR3 amino acids: CASSMDRGQVGNQPQHF. The DNA for the CDR3 is TGTGCCAGCAGTATGGACAGGGGGCAAGTCGGCAATCAGCCCCAGCATTTT.